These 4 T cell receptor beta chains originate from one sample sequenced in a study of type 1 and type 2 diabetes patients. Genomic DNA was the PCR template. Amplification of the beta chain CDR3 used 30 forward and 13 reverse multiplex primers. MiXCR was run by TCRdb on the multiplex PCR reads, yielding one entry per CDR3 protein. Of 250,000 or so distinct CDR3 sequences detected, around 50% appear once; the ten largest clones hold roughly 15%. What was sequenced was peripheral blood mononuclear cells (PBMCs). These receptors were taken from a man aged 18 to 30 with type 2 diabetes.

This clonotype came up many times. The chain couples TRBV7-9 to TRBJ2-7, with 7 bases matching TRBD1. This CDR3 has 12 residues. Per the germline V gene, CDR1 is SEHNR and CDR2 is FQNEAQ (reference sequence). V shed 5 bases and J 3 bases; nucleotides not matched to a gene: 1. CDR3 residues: CASSPGGYEQYF. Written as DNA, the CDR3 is TGTGCCAGCAGCCCAGGGGGCTACGAGCAGTACTTC.

CDR3 protein: CASRLDRGGYGYTF. In nucleotides, the CDR3 is TGTGCCAGCAGATTAGACAGGGGTGGCTATGGCTACACCTTC. J is TRBJ1-2 and V is TRBV28; TRBD1 agrees at 8 bases. This CDR3 has 14 residues. J lost 4 bases, V lost 6 bases, and 7 bases had no gene match. Germline V gives CDR1 MDHEN, CDR2 SYDVKM.

Here the CDR3 reads CASSTLAGARGEQYF. CDR3 coding DNA: TGTGCCAGCAGTACCTTAGCGGGAGCAAGGGGCGAGCAGTACTTC. This chain connects TRBV6-5 to TRBJ2-7, with 9 positions matching TRBD2. The CDR3 contains 15 residues. The germline CDR1 and CDR2 sequences are MNHEY and SVGAGI. J gave up 6 bases and V 5 bases, and 11 bases lay outside the gene matches.

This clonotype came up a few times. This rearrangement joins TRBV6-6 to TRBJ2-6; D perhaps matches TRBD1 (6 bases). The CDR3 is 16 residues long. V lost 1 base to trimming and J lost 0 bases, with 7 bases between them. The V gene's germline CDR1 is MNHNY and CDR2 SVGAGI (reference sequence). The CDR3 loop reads CASSYWTDSGANVLTF. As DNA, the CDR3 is TGTGCCAGCAGTTACTGGACAGACTCTGGGGCCAACGTCCTGACTTTC.